These 13 T cell receptor beta chains came from one sample sequenced in a study of CD8 T cells in ankylosing spondylitis. Study findings and constraints: Typical of ankylosing spondylitis blood, it appeared, was a TCR beta motif of roughly eight highly homologous variants.

No antigen has been identified for these receptors. TCRdb re-analysed the 5' RACE reads in MiXCR, keeping a single row per CDR3 protein. There are about 90,000 distinct CDR3 sequences in the sample; about 9% occur only once, and about a third lies in the top ten. What was sequenced was blood, either unsorted or a sorted T cell fraction (not recorded which). The receptors were gathered from a male donor with ankylosing spondylitis.

This clonotype was found many times. The chain combines TRBV5-1 with TRBJ2-7; the D gene is possibly TRBD2 (5 bases). V was trimmed by 1 base and J by 4 bases, leaving 9 bases between them. The CDR3 is 13 amino acids. Germline V gene lookup returns CDR1 SGHRS and CDR2 YFSETQ. In DNA form, the CDR3 reads TGCGCCAGCAGCTTGTCCGAGGGATACGAGCAGTACTTC. This translates into CASSLSEGYEQYF.

This clonotype has ten or more counts. The chain combines TRBV12-3 or TRBV12-4 with TRBJ2-1; 7 bases map to TRBD2. The CDR3 is 16 amino acids. Losses at the gene ends were 8 bases for V and 3 bases for J; bases not matched to a gene: 13. In DNA, the CDR3 is TGTGCCAGCCTAAGAGCGAGCGGGGTGAGCTACAATGAGCAGTTCTTC. Residues: CASLRASGVSYNEQFF.

The CDR3 sequence is CASSNLAGPSYNEQFF. The CDR3 nucleotides are TGTGCCAGCAGTAACCTAGCGGGTCCCTCCTACAATGAGCAGTTCTTC. V gene TRBV6-5 combines with J gene TRBJ2-1; 8 bases align to TRBD2. The germline V gene has CDR1 MNHEY and CDR2 SVGAGI. This CDR3 is built from 16 residues. V lost 5 bases and J lost 0; bases outside the gene matches: 6.

This clonotype was seen ten or more times. The rearrangement links TRBV7-8 to TRBJ2-1; 9 bases align to TRBD2. This CDR3 region has 18 residues. Trimming at V came to 0 bases and at J to 5 bases, leaving 11 bases not matched to a gene. Germline V gene sequence: CDR1 SGHVS, CDR2 FQNEAQ. This CDR3 reads CASSLAGVAGDEDNEQFF. The CDR3 DNA reads as TGTGCCAGCAGCTTAGCGGGGGTAGCGGGAGATGAAGACAATGAGCAGTTCTTC.

This clonotype was picked up a small number of times. The V gene is TRBV28, the J gene TRBJ1-1, with 7 bases lining up with TRBD1. Germline V gene data show CDR1 as MDHEN and CDR2 as SYDVKM. With 6 bases clipped from V and 0 bases from J, the junction kept 4 bases outside the gene matches. The CDR3 extends over 14 amino acids. DNA of the CDR3: TGTGCCAGCAGATGGGACAGCATGAACACTGAAGCTTTCTTT. Amino acid sequence: CASRWDSMNTEAFF.

This chain links TRBV7-6 with TRBJ1-1; D ambiguous. Between the trimmed V and J ends, which lost 1 base and 1 base, there was a span of 4 bases. CDR1 and CDR2 from the germline V gene are SGHVS and FNYEAQ. The CDR3 contains 13 residues. As DNA, the CDR3 is TGTGCCAGCAGCTTAGGTACGAACACTGAAGCTTTCTTT. It encodes CASSLGTNTEAFF. Filled out from reference TRBV7-6 and TRBJ1-1, the complete variable domain reads GAGVSQSPRYKVTKRGQDVALRCDPISGHVSLYWYRQALGQGPEFLTYFNYEAQQDKSGLPNDRFSAERPEGSISTLTIQRTEQRDSAMYRCASSLGTNTEAFFGQGTRLTVV.

In this sample, this clonotype turned up a few times. V and J are TRBV4-1 and TRBJ2-7; 10 positions match TRBD1. Per the germline V gene, CDR1 is MGHRA and CDR2 is YSYEKL. V dropped 3 bases and J dropped 7; count of bases not matched to a gene: 6. This CDR3 is built from 14 residues. The chain's CDR3 is CASSHATGGFEQYV. In DNA form, the CDR3 reads TGCGCCAGCAGCCACGCGACAGGGGGCTTTGAGCAGTACGTC.

This clonotype was counted ten times or more. The rearrangement uses TRBV7-8 and TRBJ1-2; the match to TRBD1 covers 8 bases. The germline V gene encodes CDR1 SGHVS and CDR2 FQNEAQ. The ends lost 4 bases at V and 8 bases at J; junction bases unmatched: 9. The CDR3 covers 14 residues. CDR3: CASSSDRVAAGYTF. In DNA form, the CDR3 reads TGTGCCAGCAGCTCGGACAGGGTAGCCGCCGGCTACACCTTC.

This clonotype was seen only a few times. The CDR3, as DNA: TGTGCCAGTATGGCGGAGACAGGGGGCAGAAACACTGAAGCTTTCTTT. Encoded protein: CASMAETGGRNTEAFF. The chain couples TRBV19 to TRBJ1-1; TRBD1 aligns across 10 bases. This CDR3 has 16 amino acids. The V gene's germline CDR1 is LNHDA and CDR2 SQIVND (reference sequence). Germline trimming cut 7 bases from V and 2 bases from J; bases unmatched to any gene: 10. Full variable domain (remainder filled in from reference TRBV19 and TRBJ1-1): DGGITQSPKYLFRKEGQNVTLSCEQNLNHDAMYWYRQDPGQGLRLIYYSQIVNDFQKGDIAEGYSVSREKKESFPLTVTSAQKNPTAFYLCASMAETGGRNTEAFFGQGTRLTVV.

Ten or more counts support this clonotype. This chain joins TRBV6-1 and TRBJ1-5; 8 bases fit TRBD1. There are 19 residues in the CDR3. With V trimmed by 2 bases and J by 0 bases, 12 bases remained unmatched. Germline V gene data show CDR1 as MNHNS and CDR2 as SASEGT. CDR3 DNA sequence: TGTGCCAGCAGTGAACAGGGACAGGAATTTCGTTCTAGCAATCAGCCCCAGCATTTT. This sequence encodes CASSEQGQEFRSSNQPQHF.

V gene TRBV18 combines with J gene TRBJ2-7, with D unclear. The CDR3 covers 13 residues. Germline V CDR1 and CDR2: KGHSH, LQKENI. V was shortened by 0 bases and J by 2 bases, with 5 bases between the two germline ends. CDR3 amino acids: CASSPPTTYEQYF. The CDR3, as DNA: TGTGCCAGCTCACCACCGACCACCTACGAGCAGTACTTC.

The rearrangement links TRBV6-1 to TRBJ2-2; perhaps D is TRBD1 or TRBD2 (5 bases each). The CDR3 consists of 15 residues. Germline CDR1 MNHNS, CDR2 SASEGT. V was cut by 7 bases and J by 6 bases, with 18 bases left in between. The DNA of the CDR3 is TGTGCCAGCAAAGTAGGTCAGGGAGAATCCGGGGAGCTGTTTTTT. It is translated as CASKVGQGESGELFF.

This clonotype was observed a handful of times. The chain combines TRBV12-3 or TRBV12-4 with TRBJ1-2, with D unclear. The CDR3 spans 16 residues. V gave up 4 bases and J gave up 2 bases, with 17 bases separating them. The CDR3 sequence: CASSSLVFDGNYGYTF. The DNA of the CDR3 is TGTGCCAGCAGTTCACTAGTGTTTGACGGCAACTATGGCTACACCTTC.